The rows below give T cell receptor beta chains drawn from one sample of a study of T-cell memory formation after mild COVID-19. TCRdb fed the 5' RACE reads into MiXCR, producing one record per CDR3 protein. Here the sample spans about 560,000 distinct CDR3 sequences, about 20% being singletons. The sequencing sample was made of PBMCs or a T cell subset sorted from them (not recorded which). The receptor set was obtained from an adult woman who had mild COVID-19 (a few samples of this study predate the infection). Cell type and time point are not known. CDR3s include the opening cysteine and the closing phenylalanine or tryptophan. Fields, in order: V gene, clone size, D gene, J gene, CDR3 DNA, CDR3 protein. The D gene is left open where the match is weak. Only some rows state a clone size, as once, few, many or a class for expanded clones.

>TRBV10-2|-|TRBD1|TRBJ1-6
TGCGCCAGCACCAGGGGGAGCTCCTATAATTCACCCCTCCACTTT
CASTRGSSYNSPLHF
>TRBV5-1|-|-|TRBJ1-3
TGCGCCAGTCGGCGCCCGCGGGGCTCTGGAAACACCATATATTTT
CASRRPRGSGNTIYF
>TRBV20-1|-|-|TRBJ2-3
TGCAGTGCTGGCGTTAGCGGAGCCCTTAGCACAGATACGCAGTATTTT
CSAGVSGALSTDTQYF
>TRBV30|few|TRBD2|TRBJ2-7
TGTGCCTGGATGGCGACTAGCGCCTCCTACGAGCAGTACTTC
CAWMATSASYEQYF
>TRBV3-1|-|-|TRBJ2-1
TGTGCCAGCAGCCAAGGGAACGGCAATGAGCAGTTCTTC
CASSQGNGNEQFF
>TRBV6-4|few|TRBD2|TRBJ2-7
TGTGCCAGCAGTGACTCTCGACTAGCGGAGACCTCCTACGAGCAGTACTTC
CASSDSRLAETSYEQYF
>TRBV24-1|few|TRBD2|TRBJ2-1
TGTGCCACCAGTGATGCCGCGGGACTAGCTGGCCACAATGAGCAGTTCTTC
CATSDAAGLAGHNEQFF
>TRBV12-3/TRBV12-4|few|-|TRBJ2-5
TGTGCCAGCAGGACTAGAGGGCAAGAGACCCAGTACTTC
CASRTRGQETQYF
>TRBV7-9|-|-|TRBJ2-5
TGTGCCAGCAGCTTATTCTCCCAACAAGAGACCCAGTACTTC
CASSLFSQQETQYF
>TRBV20-1|few|-|TRBJ2-7
TGCAGTGCAAATCAGGGGCCGATCTACGAGCAGTACTTC
CSANQGPIYEQYF
>TRBV7-9|-|-|TRBJ2-1
TGTGCCAGCAGCTTAGCGGGCTTCTCTCCTAACAATGAGCAGTTCTTC
CASSLAGFSPNNEQFF
>TRBV14|few|TRBD2|TRBJ2-4
TGTGCCAGCAGCCAAGTATCTAGCGGGGCAAACATTCAGTACTTC
CASSQVSSGANIQYF
>TRBV7-9|-|TRBD2|TRBJ2-7
TGTGCCAGCAGCTTAACCCTCGGACTAGCGGCCCCTTTAGAGCAGTACTTC
CASSLTLGLAAPLEQYF
>TRBV6-5|-|TRBD2|TRBJ2-1
TGTGCCACCGGCCGCGGGACTAGCGGTAACAATGAGCAGTTCTTC
CATGRGTSGNNEQFF
>TRBV7-2|-|TRBD1|TRBJ1-1
TGTGCCAGCAGCACTTCGCCGGGACAGGGGGAAGGGGAAGCTTTCTTT
CASSTSPGQGEGEAFF
>TRBV11-2|many|-|TRBJ2-1
TGTGCCAGCAGCTCAAAATCTCTACGGGACGGGAGCTCCTACAATGAGCAGTTCTTC
CASSSKSLRDGSSYNEQFF
>TRBV15|-|-|TRBJ1-2
TGTGCCACCAGCAGACACGACGGGAACTATGGCTACACCTTC
CATSRHDGNYGYTF
>TRBV7-2|-|-|TRBJ2-1
TGTGCCAGCAGGGGGGGATTCGGTGAGCAGTTCTTC
CASRGGFGEQFF
>TRBV20-1|-|-|TRBJ2-1
TGCAGTGCGGTGACTAGAGGGTCCTACAATGAGCAGTTCTTC
CSAVTRGSYNEQFF
>TRBV29-1|-|TRBD2|TRBJ2-5
TGCAGCGCCCGTAGCGGGAGTGGCAAAGAGACCCAGTACTTC
CSARSGSGKETQYF
>TRBV2|-|-|TRBJ2-4
TGTGCCAGCAGTGTGAGGAGGGACAGAGCCAAAAACATTCAGTACTTC
CASSVRRDRAKNIQYF
>TRBV3-1|many|TRBD1|TRBJ2-1
TGTGCCAGCAGCCTCGGGACAGGAGTATCCTACAATGAGCAGTTCTTC
CASSLGTGVSYNEQFF
>TRBV7-2|-|TRBD1|TRBJ1-2
TGTGCCAGCAGCTCCTTAGAGACCAGGGGGCTCCCCTATGGCTACACCTTC
CASSSLETRGLPYGYTF
>TRBV5-5|-|-|TRBJ1-1
TGTGCCAGCAGCTTGGACGTTAAAGCTTTCTTT
CASSLDVKAFF
>TRBV5-4|-|TRBD1|TRBJ1-3
TGTGCCAGCAGCCAAGGGACAGGGGACGGAAACACCATATATTTT
CASSQGTGDGNTIYF
>TRBV29-1|-|-|TRBJ2-1
TGCAGCGTTGATCACGGGGGTTCCTACAATGAGCAGTTCTTC
CSVDHGGSYNEQFF
>TRBV5-1|-|-|TRBJ2-1
TGCGCCAGCAGCTCGACGGGCCCCGAGGTCGGCTACAATGAGCAGTTCTTC
CASSSTGPEVGYNEQFF
>TRBV24-1|few|-|TRBJ2-2
TGTGCCACCAGTGATCCCCCCGGCCCGACGGACACCGGGGAGCTGTTTTTT
CATSDPPGPTDTGELFF
>TRBV29-1|-|TRBD2|TRBJ2-5
TGCAGCGTGGCCGGACTAGCGAAAGAGACCCAGTACTTC
CSVAGLAKETQYF
>TRBV12-3/TRBV12-4|few|-|TRBJ2-1
TGTGCCAGCAGCCCACGTCTAGCGACCCCAGGAAGGAAGTTCTTC
CASSPRLATPGRKFF
>TRBV24-1|-|TRBD2|TRBJ2-3
TGTGCCACCAGTGACCCCTCGGCTAGCGGGGCTAGCACAGATACGCAGTATTTT
CATSDPSASGASTDTQYF
>TRBV30|-|TRBD1|TRBJ2-7
TGTGCCTGGTGCCGGGACAGGCTCTCCTACGAGCAGTACTTC
CAWCRDRLSYEQYF
>TRBV6-1|few|-|TRBJ1-6
TGTGCCAGCAGTGAGAGGGGTCGGAGTTCACCCCTCCACTTT
CASSERGRSSPLHF
>TRBV20-1|-|-|TRBJ2-3
TGCAGTGCTAGACGGGGTTTCACAGATACGCAGTATTTT
CSARRGFTDTQYF
>TRBV15|few|-|TRBJ2-5
TGTGCCACCAGCGTCCTGGAGAGGGAATGGGAAGAGACCCAGTACTTC
CATSVLEREWEETQYF
>TRBV6-5|-|-|TRBJ2-2
TGTGCCAGCAGTTACTCCGGGGGGCAAGGGGAGCTGTTTTTT
CASSYSGGQGELFF
>TRBV14|-|-|TRBJ1-1
TGTGCCAGCAGCCCTCGGGCAGGACTTGAAGCTTTCTTT
CASSPRAGLEAFF
>TRBV30|few|-|TRBJ2-3
TGTGCCTGGAGTGTATGGGGAGATACGCAGTATTTT
CAWSVWGDTQYF
>TRBV24-1|-|TRBD2|TRBJ2-7
TGTGCCACCAGTGATCCCCGGGGGACCGGGGGGTCCTACGAGCAGTACTTC
CATSDPRGTGGSYEQYF
>TRBV20-1|-|TRBD2|TRBJ2-1
TGCAGTGCTAGTAGGCTAGCGGGAGGAATTTCCTACAATGAGCAGTTCTTC
CSASRLAGGISYNEQFF
>TRBV10-3|few|TRBD2|TRBJ2-7
TGTGCCATCAGTACCGGGACTAGCGGGAGTCGGGTCTCAATCTACGAGCAGTACTTC
CAISTGTSGSRVSIYEQYF
>TRBV29-1|many|-|TRBJ1-1
TGCAGCGTTGTGACGCTGAACACTGAAGCTTTCTTT
CSVVTLNTEAFF